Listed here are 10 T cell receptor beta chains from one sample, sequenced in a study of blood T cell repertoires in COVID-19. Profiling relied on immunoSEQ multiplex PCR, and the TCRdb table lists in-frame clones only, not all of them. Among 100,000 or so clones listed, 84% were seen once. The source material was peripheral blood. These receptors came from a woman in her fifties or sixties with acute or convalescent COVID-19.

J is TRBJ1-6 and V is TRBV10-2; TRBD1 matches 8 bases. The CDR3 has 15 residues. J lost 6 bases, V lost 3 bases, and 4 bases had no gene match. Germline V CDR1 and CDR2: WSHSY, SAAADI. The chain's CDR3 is CASSETDRGNSPLHF. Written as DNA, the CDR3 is TGCGCCAGCAGTGAAACCGACAGGGGTAATTCACCCCTCCACTTT.

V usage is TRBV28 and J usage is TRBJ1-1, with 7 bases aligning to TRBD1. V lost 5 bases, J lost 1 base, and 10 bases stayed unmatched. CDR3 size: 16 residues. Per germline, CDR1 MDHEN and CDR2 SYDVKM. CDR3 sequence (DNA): TGTGCCAGCAGTGTAGGACAGGTCGGATGGAACACTGAAGCTTTCTTT. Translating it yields CASSVGQVGWNTEAFF.

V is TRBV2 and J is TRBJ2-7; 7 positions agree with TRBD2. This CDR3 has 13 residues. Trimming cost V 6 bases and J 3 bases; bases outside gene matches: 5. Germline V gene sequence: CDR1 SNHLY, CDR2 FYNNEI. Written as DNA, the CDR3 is TGTGCCAGCAGCCGCGGGGGACTCTACGAGCAGTACTTC. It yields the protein CASSRGGLYEQYF.

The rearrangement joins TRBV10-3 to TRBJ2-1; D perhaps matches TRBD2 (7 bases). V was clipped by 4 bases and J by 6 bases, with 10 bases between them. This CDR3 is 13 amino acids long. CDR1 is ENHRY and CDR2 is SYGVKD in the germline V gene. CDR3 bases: TGTGCCATCAGTGGGAGGGGGGGCAATGAGCAGTTCTTC. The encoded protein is CAISGRGGNEQFF.

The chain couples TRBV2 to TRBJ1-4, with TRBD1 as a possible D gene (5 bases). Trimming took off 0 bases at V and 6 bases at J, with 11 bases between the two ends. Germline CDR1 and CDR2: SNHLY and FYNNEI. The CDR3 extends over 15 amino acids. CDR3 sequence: CASSEAFQGDEKLFF. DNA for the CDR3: TGTGCCAGCAGTGAAGCGTTCCAGGGTGATGAAAAACTGTTTTTT.

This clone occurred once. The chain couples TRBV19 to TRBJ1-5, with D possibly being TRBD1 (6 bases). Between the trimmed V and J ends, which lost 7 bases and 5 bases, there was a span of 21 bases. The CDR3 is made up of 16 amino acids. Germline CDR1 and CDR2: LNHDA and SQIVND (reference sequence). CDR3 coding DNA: TGTGCCAGTAACCGAAGACGGGACACCAGAGATCAGCCCCAGCATTTT. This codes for CASNRRRDTRDQPQHF. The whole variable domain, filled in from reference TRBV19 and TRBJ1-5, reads DGGITQSPKYLFRKEGQNVTLSCEQNLNHDAMYWYRQDPGQGLRLIYYSQIVNDFQKGDIAEGYSVSREKKESFPLTVTSAQKNPTAFYLCASNRRRDTRDQPQHFGDGTRLSIL.

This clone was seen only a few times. The CDR3 reads CASSQDGGNGYTF. The CDR3 nucleotides are TGCGCCAGCAGCCAAGATGGCGGGAATGGCTACACCTTC. The chain combines TRBV4-3 with TRBJ1-2; D call uncertain. V was cut by 0 bases and J by 6 bases, with 8 bases left in between. Germline CDR1 reads LGHNA; CDR2 reads YSLEER. This CDR3 contains 13 residues.

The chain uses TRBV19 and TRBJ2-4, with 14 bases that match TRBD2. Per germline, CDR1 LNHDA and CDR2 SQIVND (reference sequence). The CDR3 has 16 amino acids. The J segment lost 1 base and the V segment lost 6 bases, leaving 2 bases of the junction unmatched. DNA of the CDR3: TGTGCCAGTAGCGGACTAGCGGGGGGCGCCAAAAACATTCAGTACTTC. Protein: CASSGLAGGAKNIQYF. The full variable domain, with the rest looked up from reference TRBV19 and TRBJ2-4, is DGGITQSPKYLFRKEGQNVTLSCEQNLNHDAMYWYRQDPGQGLRLIYYSQIVNDFQKGDIAEGYSVSREKKESFPLTVTSAQKNPTAFYLCASSGLAGGAKNIQYFGAGTRLSVL.

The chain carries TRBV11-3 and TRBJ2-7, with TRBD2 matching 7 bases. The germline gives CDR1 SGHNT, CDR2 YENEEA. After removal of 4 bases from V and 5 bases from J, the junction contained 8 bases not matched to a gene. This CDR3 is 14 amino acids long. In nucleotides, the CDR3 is TGTGCCAGCAGCTCGGGAGGATCCCTCGACGAGCAGTACTTC. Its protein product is CASSSGGSLDEQYF.

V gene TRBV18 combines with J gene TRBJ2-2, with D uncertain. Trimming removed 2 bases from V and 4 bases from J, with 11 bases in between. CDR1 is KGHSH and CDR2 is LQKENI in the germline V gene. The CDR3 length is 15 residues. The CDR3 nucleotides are TGTGCCAGCTCACCATACGGGTTGGGCACCGGGGAGCTGTTTTTT. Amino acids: CASSPYGLGTGELFF. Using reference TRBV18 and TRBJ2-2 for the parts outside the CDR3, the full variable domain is NAGVMQNPRHLVRRRGQEARLRCSPMKGHSHVYWYRQLPEEGLKFMVYLQKENIIDESGMPKERFSAEFPKEGPSILRIQQVVRGDSAAYFCASSPYGLGTGELFFGEGSRLTVL.